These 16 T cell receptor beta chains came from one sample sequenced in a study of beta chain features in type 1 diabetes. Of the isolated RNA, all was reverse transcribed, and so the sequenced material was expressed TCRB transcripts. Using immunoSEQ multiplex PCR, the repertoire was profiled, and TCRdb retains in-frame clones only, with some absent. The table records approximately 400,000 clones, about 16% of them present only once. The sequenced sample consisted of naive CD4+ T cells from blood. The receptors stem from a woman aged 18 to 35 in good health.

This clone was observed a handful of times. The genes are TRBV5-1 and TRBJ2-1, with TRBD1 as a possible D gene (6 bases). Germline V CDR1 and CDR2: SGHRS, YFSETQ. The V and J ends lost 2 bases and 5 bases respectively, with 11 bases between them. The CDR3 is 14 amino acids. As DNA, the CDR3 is TGCGCCAGCAGCTTCGGAGAGGGGGACAATGAGCAGTTCTTC. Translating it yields CASSFGEGDNEQFF.

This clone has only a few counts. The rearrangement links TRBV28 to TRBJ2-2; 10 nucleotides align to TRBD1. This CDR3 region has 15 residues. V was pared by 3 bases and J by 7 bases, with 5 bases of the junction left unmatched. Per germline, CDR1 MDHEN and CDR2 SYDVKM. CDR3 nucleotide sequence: TGTGCCAGCAGTTTCGGGGACAGGGGTGTCGGGGAGCTGTTTTTT. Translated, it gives CASSFGDRGVGELFF.

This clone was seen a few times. The CDR3 sequence: CASSWYRGKNYGYTF. CDR3 coding DNA: TGTGCCAGCAGCTGGTACCGCGGGAAAAACTATGGCTACACCTTC. V and J are TRBV5-8 and TRBJ1-2, with D unresolved. Germline-derived CDR1 and CDR2 are SGHTS and YDEGEE. V was pared by 3 bases and J by 2 bases, with 14 bases between. The CDR3 is 15 amino acids.

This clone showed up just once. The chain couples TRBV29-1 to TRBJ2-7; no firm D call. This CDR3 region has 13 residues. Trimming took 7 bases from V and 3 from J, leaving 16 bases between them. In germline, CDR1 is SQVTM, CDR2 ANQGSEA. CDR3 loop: CSATLSPDYEQYF. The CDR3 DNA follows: TGCAGCGCCACCCTTAGCCCGGACTACGAGCAGTACTTC.

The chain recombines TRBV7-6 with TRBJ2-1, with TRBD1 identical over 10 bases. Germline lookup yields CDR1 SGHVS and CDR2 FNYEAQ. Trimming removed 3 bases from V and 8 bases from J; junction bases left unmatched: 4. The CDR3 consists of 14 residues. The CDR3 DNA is TGTGCCAGCAGCTTTAGACAGGGGGCGGATGAGCAGTTCTTC. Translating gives CASSFRQGADEQFF. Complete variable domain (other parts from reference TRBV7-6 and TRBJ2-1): GAGVSQSPRYKVTKRGQDVALRCDPISGHVSLYWYRQALGQGPEFLTYFNYEAQQDKSGLPNDRFSAERPEGSISTLTIQRTEQRDSAMYRCASSFRQGADEQFFGPGTRLTVL.

The DNA of the CDR3 is TGTGCCAGCAGCGGGGAGGGGCGGGGCCATGAGCAGTTCTTC. Protein: CASSGEGRGHEQFF. The chain carries TRBV5-6 and TRBJ2-1; 7 positions agree with TRBD2. J gave up 8 bases and V 4 bases, and 9 bases lay outside the gene matches. The CDR3 extends over 14 amino acids. From germline, CDR1 is SGHDT and CDR2 YYEEEE.

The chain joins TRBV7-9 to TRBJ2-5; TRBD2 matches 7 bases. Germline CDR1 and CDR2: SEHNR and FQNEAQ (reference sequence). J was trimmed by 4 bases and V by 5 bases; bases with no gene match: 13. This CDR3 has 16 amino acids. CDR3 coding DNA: TGTGCCAGCAGCCCCTTGGGGGGGTCCTCGAGAGAGACCCAGTACTTC. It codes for CASSPLGGSSRETQYF.

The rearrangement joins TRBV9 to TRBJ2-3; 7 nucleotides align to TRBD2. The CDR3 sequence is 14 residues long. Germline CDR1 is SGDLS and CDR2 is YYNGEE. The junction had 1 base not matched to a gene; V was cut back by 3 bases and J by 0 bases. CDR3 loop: CASSAGGSTDTQYF. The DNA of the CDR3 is TGTGCCAGCAGCGCGGGGGGAAGCACAGATACGCAGTATTTT.

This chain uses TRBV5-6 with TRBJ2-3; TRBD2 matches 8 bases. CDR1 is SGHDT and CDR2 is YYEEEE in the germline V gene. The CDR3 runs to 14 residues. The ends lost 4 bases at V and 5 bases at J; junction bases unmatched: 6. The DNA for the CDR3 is TGTGCCAGCAGCCTCGGACGGGGGGGAGATACGCAGTATTTT. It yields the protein CASSLGRGGDTQYF.

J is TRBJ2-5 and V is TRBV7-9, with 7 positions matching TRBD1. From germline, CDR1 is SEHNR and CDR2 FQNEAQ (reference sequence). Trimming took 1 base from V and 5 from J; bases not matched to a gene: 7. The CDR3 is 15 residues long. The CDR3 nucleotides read TGTGCCAGCAGCTTAGGCTTGTCGACAGGGGAGACCCAGTACTTC. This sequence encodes CASSLGLSTGETQYF.

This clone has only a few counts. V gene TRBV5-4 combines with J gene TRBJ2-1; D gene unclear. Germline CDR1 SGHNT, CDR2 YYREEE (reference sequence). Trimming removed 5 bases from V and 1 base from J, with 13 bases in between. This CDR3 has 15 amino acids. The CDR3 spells CASSLPGASYNEQFF. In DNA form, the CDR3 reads TGTGCCAGCAGTCTACCCGGAGCTTCCTACAATGAGCAGTTCTTC.

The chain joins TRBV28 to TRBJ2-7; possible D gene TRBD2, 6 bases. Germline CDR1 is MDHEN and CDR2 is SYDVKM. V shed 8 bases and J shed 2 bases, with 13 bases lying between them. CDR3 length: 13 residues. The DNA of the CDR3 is TGTGCCAGCTGCTGCGGGGCGCCCTACGAGCAGTACTTC. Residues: CASCCGAPYEQYF.

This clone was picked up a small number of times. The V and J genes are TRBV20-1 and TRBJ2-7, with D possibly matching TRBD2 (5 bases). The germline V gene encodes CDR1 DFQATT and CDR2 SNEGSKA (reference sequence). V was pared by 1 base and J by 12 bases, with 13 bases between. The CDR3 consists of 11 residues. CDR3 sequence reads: CSARAPGEGYF. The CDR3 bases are TGCAGTGCTAGAGCACCCGGGGAAGGGTACTTC.

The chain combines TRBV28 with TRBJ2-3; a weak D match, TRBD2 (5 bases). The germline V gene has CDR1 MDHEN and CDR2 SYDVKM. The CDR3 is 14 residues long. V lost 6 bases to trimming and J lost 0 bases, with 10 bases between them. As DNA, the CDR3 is TGTGCCAGCAGATCCCGGGGAAGCACAGATACGCAGTATTTT. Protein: CASRSRGSTDTQYF.

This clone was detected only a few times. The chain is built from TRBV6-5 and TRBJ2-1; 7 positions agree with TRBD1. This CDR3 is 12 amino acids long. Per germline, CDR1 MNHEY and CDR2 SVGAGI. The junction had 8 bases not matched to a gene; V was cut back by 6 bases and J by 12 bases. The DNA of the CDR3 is TGTGCCAGCAGCACAAGGGGGCTCCGGCAGTTCTTC. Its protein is CASSTRGLRQFF.

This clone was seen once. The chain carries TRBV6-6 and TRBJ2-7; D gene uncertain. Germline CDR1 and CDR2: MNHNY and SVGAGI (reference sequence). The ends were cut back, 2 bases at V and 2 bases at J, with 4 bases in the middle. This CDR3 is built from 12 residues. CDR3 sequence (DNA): TGTGCCAGCAGTTACGCGGCCTACGAGCAGTACTTC. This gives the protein CASSYAAYEQYF.